These 5 T cell receptor beta chains share one sample of origin, sequenced in a study of T cells in Graves' hyperthyroidism and ophthalmopathy. Amplification yielded TCR beta CDR3 regions, with RNA transcripts as the source. In the first-round RT-PCR of the TCR CDR3, the HTBI primer set was used. TCRdb fed the multiplex PCR reads into MiXCR, producing one record per CDR3 protein. Seen here are 500,000 to 650,000 distinct CDR3 sequences, approximately 49% observed once, and the top ten hold 44%. Sequencing input: peripheral blood or thyroid tissue (not recorded which). The receptors were gathered from an adult woman with Graves' disease, either hyperthyroidism or ophthalmopathy (not recorded which).

About this clonotype itself: This may be a read error, as it is one base from a much larger clone. The J gene is TRBJ2-2, the V gene TRBV5-1; TRBD2 is a possible D gene (6 bases). CDR1 is SGHRS, CDR2 YFSETQ, per germline. CDR3 length equals 15 residues. The CDR3 protein is CASSFTQEFTGGLFF. The DNA for the CDR3 is TGCGCCAGCAGCTTCACCCAGGAGTTCACCGGGGGGCTGTTTTTT.

This clonotype was detected a few times. This chain joins TRBV10-3 and TRBJ1-1; perhaps TRBD1 as D (6 bases). CDR1 and CDR2 from the germline V gene are ENHRY and SYGVKD. Deletions cut 3 bases from V and 4 bases from J, with 15 bases between. The CDR3 runs to 15 residues. The CDR3 bases are TGTGCCATCAGTGACGAAGGACAGTTGAGCACTGAAGCTTTCTTT. It yields the protein CAISDEGQLSTEAFF.

The rearrangement joins TRBV12-3 or TRBV12-4 to TRBJ1-1, with a weak D call TRBD1 (5 bases). CDR3 length: 14 residues. V was pared by 5 bases and J by 8 bases, with 18 bases between. The CDR3 DNA reads TGTGCCAGCAGTGGATCAGGGTCCCGCACCGAAGCTTTCTTT. The encoded protein is CASSGSGSRTEAFF.

This clonotype occurred a few times. The gene calls are TRBV12-3 or TRBV12-4 and TRBJ2-2, with 10 bases that match TRBD1. The CDR3 extends over 18 amino acids. Trimming removed 7 bases from V and 0 bases from J; junction bases left unmatched: 11. The CDR3 spells CASITSPGQGTNTGELFF. The CDR3 nucleotides read TGTGCCAGCATCACGTCACCGGGACAGGGGACGAACACCGGGGAGCTGTTTTTT.

In regard to this clonotype: It may be a read error: a sequence one base away is much more abundant. This chain joins TRBV29-1 and TRBJ1-6; 10 nucleotides align to TRBD1. The germline CDR1 and CDR2 sequences are SQVTM and ANQGSEA. The CDR3 has 13 amino acids. The CDR3 is CSASPGQGQPPHF. The CDR3 nucleotides are TGCAGCGCCAGCCCGGGACAGGGGCAACCCCCCCACTTT.